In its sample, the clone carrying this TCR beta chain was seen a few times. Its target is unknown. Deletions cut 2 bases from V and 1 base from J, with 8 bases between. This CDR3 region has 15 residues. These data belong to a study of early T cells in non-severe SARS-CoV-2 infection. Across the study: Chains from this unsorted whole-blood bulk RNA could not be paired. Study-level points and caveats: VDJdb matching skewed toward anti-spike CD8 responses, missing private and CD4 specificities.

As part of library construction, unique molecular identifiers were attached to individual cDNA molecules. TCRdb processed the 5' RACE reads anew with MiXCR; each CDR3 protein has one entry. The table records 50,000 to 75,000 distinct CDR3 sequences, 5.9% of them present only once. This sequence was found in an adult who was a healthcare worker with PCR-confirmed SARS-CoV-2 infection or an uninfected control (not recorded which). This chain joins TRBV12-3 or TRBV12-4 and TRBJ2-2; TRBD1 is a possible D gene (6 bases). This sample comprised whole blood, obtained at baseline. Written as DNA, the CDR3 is TGTGCCAGCAGTTTAAAACAGGGGAACACCGGGGAGCTGTTTTTT. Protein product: CASSLKQGNTGELFF.